The rows below give T cell receptor beta chains drawn from one sample of a study of cytomegalovirus exposure and HLA in healthy donors. Repertoires were generated with immunoSEQ multiplex PCR, while TCRdb's copy carries only in-frame clones and drops some. Of approximately 220,000 clones in the sample, 76% were seen once. The sample taken for sequencing was PBMCs. The source is a man aged 18-30 years in good health and CMV-seronegative. CDR3s leave out the opening cysteine and the closing phenylalanine or tryptophan. Each record gives: D gene, V gene, CDR3 protein. The D gene is left open where the match is weak.

D gene: NA
V gene: TRBV7-9
CDR3 protein: ASSLVYGSTDTQY

D gene: TRBD2
V gene: TRBV2
CDR3 protein: ASSPGRAGGNNEQF

D gene: TRBD1
V gene: TRBV9
CDR3 protein: ASSFGQGNYEKLF

D gene: NA
V gene: TRBV27
CDR3 protein: ASSSLTGVNTEAF

D gene: TRBD2
V gene: TRBV7-7
CDR3 protein: ASSAGLAVQETQY

D gene: NA
V gene: TRBV5-1
CDR3 protein: ASSSKDRTDTQY

D gene: NA
V gene: TRBV7-3
CDR3 protein: ASASGGGYEQY

D gene: TRBD1
V gene: TRBV18
CDR3 protein: ASSPPGQGYEQY

D gene: TRBD1
V gene: TRBV2
CDR3 protein: ASTMTGDSPLH

D gene: TRBD1
V gene: TRBV28
CDR3 protein: ASSLTGGAFPETQY

D gene: TRBD2
V gene: TRBV7-9
CDR3 protein: ASNKLAGGQETQY

D gene: TRBD1
V gene: TRBV5-4
CDR3 protein: ASSRLTGIAGNTIY

D gene: TRBD1
V gene: TRBV7-2
CDR3 protein: ASSVRTGVSYNEQF

D gene: TRBD1
V gene: TRBV4-1
CDR3 protein: ASSPPPGQGAYEQY

D gene: TRBD1
V gene: TRBV5-1
CDR3 protein: ASSYRDRLSGANVLT

D gene: TRBD1
V gene: TRBV5-1
CDR3 protein: ASSLGTGSHEQY

D gene: NA
V gene: TRBV6-5
CDR3 protein: ASRAVLGGEQF

D gene: TRBD1
V gene: TRBV11-2
CDR3 protein: ASSFVAGGDRARELF

D gene: NA
V gene: TRBV7-9
CDR3 protein: ASSLSQGSGEQF

D gene: NA
V gene: TRBV11-3
CDR3 protein: ASSLSGANEQF

D gene: TRBD1
V gene: TRBV19
CDR3 protein: ASSSRTGPQPQH

D gene: NA
V gene: TRBV29-1
CDR3 protein: SVDGGINTEAF

D gene: TRBD1
V gene: TRBV19
CDR3 protein: ATGGGNEQF

D gene: NA
V gene: TRBV6-5
CDR3 protein: ASSYSTVNTEAF

D gene: TRBD1
V gene: TRBV28
CDR3 protein: ASRPADRVETQY

D gene: NA
V gene: TRBV7-9
CDR3 protein: ASSRTGMRETQY

D gene: TRBD2
V gene: TRBV7-9
CDR3 protein: ASSLLLAGDSYEQY

D gene: TRBD1
V gene: TRBV6-5
CDR3 protein: ASSTTDRGSYGYT

D gene: NA
V gene: TRBV2
CDR3 protein: ASSGASQETQY

D gene: TRBD2
V gene: TRBV6-5
CDR3 protein: ASSYSSGGSSYEQY

D gene: NA
V gene: TRBV6-5
CDR3 protein: ASSYSTGNYGYT

D gene: TRBD2
V gene: TRBV30
CDR3 protein: AWSETSEFSYEQY

D gene: NA
V gene: TRBV5-1
CDR3 protein: ASQAIQEGTGELF

D gene: NA
V gene: TRBV23-1
CDR3 protein: ASSQTEVPTNYGYT

D gene: NA
V gene: TRBV21-1
CDR3 protein: ASSKLDRGLNEQF

D gene: TRBD2
V gene: TRBV11-2
CDR3 protein: ASSAIAGAPYEQY

D gene: NA
V gene: TRBV7-9
CDR3 protein: SSSYSDEQF

D gene: NA
V gene: TRBV5-6
CDR3 protein: ASSLLGASPSSYEQY

D gene: NA
V gene: TRBV6-1
CDR3 protein: ASRARESSYNEQF

D gene: NA
V gene: TRBV27
CDR3 protein: ASSSWGSGGYT

D gene: TRBD2
V gene: TRBV6-1
CDR3 protein: ASSDALAGGRDTQY

D gene: TRBD1
V gene: TRBV12-5
CDR3 protein: ASGPDRVGETQY

D gene: TRBD1
V gene: TRBV30
CDR3 protein: AWSRGQVRRRYGYT

D gene: TRBD1
V gene: TRBV30
CDR3 protein: AGSGTASSYEQY

D gene: TRBD2
V gene: TRBV10-1
CDR3 protein: ASSESTSEAYEQY

D gene: NA
V gene: TRBV30
CDR3 protein: AWSIGRAYEQY

D gene: NA
V gene: TRBV4-1
CDR3 protein: ASSQDSMGQAQETQY

D gene: TRBD1
V gene: TRBV15
CDR3 protein: ATQIDRDPGNTIY

D gene: NA
V gene: TRBV11-3
CDR3 protein: ASSLFRVRGCPEAF

D gene: NA
V gene: TRBV4-1
CDR3 protein: ASSQPLDYEQY

D gene: TRBD1
V gene: TRBV2
CDR3 protein: AATGWSYEQY

D gene: TRBD2
V gene: TRBV7-2
CDR3 protein: ASSSGLASGRENIQY

D gene: TRBD1
V gene: TRBV28
CDR3 protein: ASRLRQGASPITYNEQF

D gene: NA
V gene: TRBV7-9
CDR3 protein: ASSADWPGDTEAF

D gene: NA
V gene: TRBV9
CDR3 protein: ASSPRLAVQETQY

D gene: TRBD2
V gene: TRBV9
CDR3 protein: ASGLAGGSTDTQY

D gene: TRBD1
V gene: TRBV14
CDR3 protein: ASSQVFGLGQGILEQF

D gene: TRBD2
V gene: TRBV30
CDR3 protein: AWSGTSGETQY

D gene: TRBD2
V gene: TRBV19
CDR3 protein: ASSGRESSSYNEQF

D gene: NA
V gene: TRBV7-7
CDR3 protein: ASSLRYGTPYEQY